This entry lists 25 T cell receptor beta chains sequenced from one sample in a study of CD8+ T cells in alopecia areata. Treatment defined: oral pan-JAK inhibitor, 5-10 mg twice daily. The authors extracted RNA and reverse transcribed it into cDNA as the sequencing template. TCRdb keeps only in-frame clones here, not all; method: immunoSEQ multiplex PCR. This sample has approximately 280,000 clones, with nearly 60% found just once. Sequences were derived from CD4+ T cells sorted from blood, sampled at week 24, from a patient treated with tofacitinib. The source is a human donor with alopecia areata.

The rearrangement uses TRBV4-1 and TRBJ1-2; D remains unclear. With 1 base removed from V and 4 bases from J, the gap between germline ends came to 16 bases. This CDR3 comprises 16 residues. CDR1 and CDR2 (germline): MGHRA, YSYEKL. The CDR3 DNA sequence: TGCGCCAGCAGCCAAGTTTTCCGGCGGTCTTTCTATGGCTACACCTTC. It translates to CASSQVFRRSFYGYTF.

This rearrangement joins TRBV4-3 to TRBJ1-1; D gene unclear. The germline V gene has CDR1 LGHNA and CDR2 YSLEER. CDR3 length: 15 residues. Trimming removed 0 bases from V and 0 bases from J, with 8 bases in between. The CDR3 spells CASSQDRGMNTEAFF. In DNA form, the CDR3 reads TGCGCCAGCAGCCAAGATAGAGGGATGAACACTGAAGCTTTCTTT.

The chain links TRBV10-3 to TRBJ2-7; tentatively, D is TRBD1 (6 bases). The CDR3 covers 16 residues. Per germline, CDR1 ENHRY and CDR2 SYGVKD. V shed 0 bases and J shed 1 base, with 13 bases lying between them. The CDR3 is CAISESVGTPSYEQYF. The DNA of the CDR3 is TGTGCCATCAGTGAGTCGGTGGGGACACCTTCCTACGAGCAGTACTTC.

V usage is TRBV4-1 and J usage is TRBJ2-3; D call uncertain. CDR3 length equals 15 residues. Trimming removed 0 bases from V and 7 bases from J, with 14 bases in between. CDR1 and CDR2 (germline): MGHRA, YSYEKL. The CDR3 DNA is TGCGCCAGCAGCCAAGATCTAGGGTTCACCAATACGCAGTATTTT. Residues: CASSQDLGFTNTQYF.

The rearrangement links TRBV5-1 to TRBJ2-3; 7 nucleotides match TRBD1. The V and J ends lost 0 bases and 4 bases, in that order; junction bases with no gene match: 8. The CDR3 loop spans 16 amino acids. CDR1 and CDR2 (germline): SGHRS, YFSETQ. The CDR3 region has the DNA TGCGCCAGCAGCTTGGACCGGGACAGAGCATCAGATACGCAGTATTTT. Protein: CASSLDRDRASDTQYF. The full variable domain, its missing parts supplied by reference TRBV5-1 and TRBJ2-3, is KAGVTQTPRYLIKTRGQQVTLSCSPISGHRSVSWYQQTPGQGLQFLFEYFSETQRNKGNFPGRFSGRQFSNSRSEMNVSTLELGDSALYLCASSLDRDRASDTQYFGPGTRLTVL.

The table lists this clone with many counts. This rearrangement joins TRBV18 to TRBJ2-2; D is uncertain. Germline-derived CDR1 and CDR2 are KGHSH and LQKENI. The CDR3 consists of 11 residues. Trimming left V 3 bases short and J 9 bases short, with 5 bases between. The CDR3 sequence: CASSPDRELFF. The CDR3 DNA reads TGTGCCAGCTCACCGGACCGGGAGCTGTTTTTT.

The chain joins TRBV4-1 to TRBJ1-6; unclear D gene. Germline assignment: CDR1 MGHRA and CDR2 YSYEKL. The CDR3 length is 15 residues. V lost 6 bases, J lost 9 bases, and 18 bases lay in between. This chain's CDR3 is CASSNPAGRTSPLHF. The CDR3 region has the DNA TGCGCCAGCAGTAACCCAGCAGGACGTACTTCACCCCTCCACTTT.

The CDR3, as DNA: TGTGCCATCGGACCGGACCAAGAGACCCAGTACTTC. Translating gives CAIGPDQETQYF. V usage is TRBV6-5 and J usage is TRBJ2-5; no definite D call. The CDR3 length is 12 residues. Trimming removed 10 bases at V and 0 bases at J, with 9 bases between. CDR1 is MNHEY and CDR2 is SVGAGI in the germline V gene.

The rearrangement uses TRBV2 and TRBJ2-7; TRBD2 is a possible D gene (5 bases). CDR3 length: 12 residues. V was trimmed by 9 bases and J by 9 bases, leaving 18 bases between them. Germline-derived CDR1 and CDR2 are SNHLY and FYNNEI. CDR3 DNA sequence: TGTGCCAGTTTCCCGGGGTACGGAGGGCAGTACTTC. This codes for CASFPGYGGQYF.

The chain uses TRBV10-3 and TRBJ1-2; 7 bases fit TRBD1. V dropped 3 bases and J dropped 6; count of bases not matched to a gene: 1. The germline CDR1 and CDR2 sequences are ENHRY and SYGVKD. The CDR3 is made up of 12 amino acids. For the CDR3, the DNA is TGTGCCATCAGTGACAGGGGGGATGGCTACACCTTC. As protein: CAISDRGDGYTF.

The sample holds a few counts of this clone. This sequence joins TRBV27 and TRBJ2-3; D possibly corresponds to TRBD2 (5 bases). Germline values: CDR1 MNHEY, CDR2 SMNVEV (reference sequence). This CDR3 spans 13 amino acids. V lost 6 bases and J lost 2, with 9 bases in between. The CDR3 DNA reads TGTGCCAGCAGGCGGGCCCCCACAGATACGCAGTATTTT. Amino acids: CASRRAPTDTQYF.

The chain couples TRBV10-3 to TRBJ2-3, with a tentative D call TRBD2 (5 bases). This CDR3 spans 16 amino acids. Germline V gives CDR1 ENHRY, CDR2 SYGVKD. Trimming removed 0 bases from V and 3 bases from J, with 13 bases in between. CDR3 loop: CAISESGGGSTDTQYF. CDR3 coding DNA: TGTGCCATCAGTGAGTCGGGCGGCGGGTCAACAGATACGCAGTATTTT.

The chain recombines TRBV28 with TRBJ2-1; D may be TRBD1 (5 bases). V was trimmed by 8 bases and J by 0 bases, leaving 11 bases between them. Germline CDR1 is MDHEN and CDR2 is SYDVKM. The CDR3 is made up of 14 amino acids. The CDR3 DNA reads as TGTGCCAGCGCGAAGGGGTTCTCCTACAATGAGCAGTTCTTC. It specifies CASAKGFSYNEQFF.

In regard to this clone: In the same sample, other DNA sequences code for this CDR3. The J gene is TRBJ2-3, the V gene TRBV7-2; no definite D call. CDR1 and CDR2 (germline): SGHTA, FQGNSA. With 5 bases removed from V and 1 base from J, the gap between germline ends came to 7 bases. CDR3 length equals 13 residues. The CDR3 loop is CASSLLGTDTQYF. In DNA form, the CDR3 reads TGTGCCAGCAGCCTCCTGGGCACAGATACGCAGTATTTT.

This chain joins TRBV21-1 and TRBJ1-5. TRBV21-1 is shown as a pseudogene. The length of the CDR3 is 16 residues. CDR3 DNA sequence: TGTGCCAGCAGCAAAGCGGGGGTGTCTGACAATCAGCCCCAGCATTTT. Translated, it gives CASSKAGVSDNQPQHF.

This clone appeared a few times. The rearrangement joins TRBV11-1 to TRBJ2-7; TRBD1 might be the D (6 bases). The germline V gene encodes CDR1 SGHAT and CDR2 FQDESV (reference sequence). CDR3 length: 13 amino acids. V was cut by 4 bases and J by 3 bases, with 10 bases left in between. The CDR3 DNA reads TGTGCCAGCAGCTCCCCCAGGGGCTACGAGCAGTACTTC. It codes for CASSSPRGYEQYF.

In the case of this clone: The sample carries other DNA sequences with the same CDR3. The chain employs TRBV7-2 and TRBJ1-4; TRBD1 aligns across 9 bases. V gave up 5 bases and J gave up 3 bases; unmatched junction bases: 4. The CDR3 is 15 residues long. Germline V gene lookup returns CDR1 SGHTA and CDR2 FQGNSA. Here the CDR3 reads CASSPGTGPNEKLFF. CDR3 nucleotide sequence: TGTGCCAGCAGCCCTGGGACAGGGCCTAATGAAAAACTGTTTTTT.

This sequence joins TRBV30 and TRBJ1-1; D gene uncertain. This CDR3 has 11 residues. V lost 1 base to trimming and J lost 4 bases, with 4 bases between them. CDR1 is GTSNPN, CDR2 SVGIG, per germline (reference sequence). The CDR3 nucleotides are TGTGCCTGGAGTGGGAGCACTGAAGCTTTCTTT. Protein product: CAWSGSTEAFF.

V is TRBV10-3 and J is TRBJ2-3; D is undetermined. Germline V gene sequence: CDR1 ENHRY, CDR2 SYGVKD. The CDR3 runs to 11 residues. V was cut by 3 bases and J by 2 bases, with 0 bases left in between. The CDR3 nucleotides are TGTGCCATCAGTGACACAGATACGCAGTATTTT. Translated, it gives CAISDTDTQYF.

V gene TRBV30 combines with J gene TRBJ1-5, with D hard to call. The V end lost 0 bases, the J end lost 0 bases, and 12 bases lay between the germline ends. The CDR3 contains 16 residues. Germline CDR1 is GTSNPN and CDR2 is SVGIG (reference sequence). In nucleotides, the CDR3 is TGTGCCTGGAGTGTAAGTGACGGAAGTAGCAATCAGCCCCAGCATTTT. It specifies CAWSVSDGSSNQPQHF.

The chain has TRBV27 and TRBJ2-2; 9 nucleotides agree with TRBD1. The V segment lost 2 bases and the J segment 1 base; nucleotides outside the gene matches: 5. CDR1 is MNHEY and CDR2 is SMNVEV in the germline V gene (reference sequence). This CDR3 has 17 amino acids. The CDR3 nucleotides are TGTGCCAGCAGTTTACAGGGACAGGGATTGAACACCGGGGAGCTGTTTTTT. Protein sequence: CASSLQGQGLNTGELFF.

V is TRBV28 and J is TRBJ2-3; D call uncertain. The CDR3 sequence is 13 residues long. CDR1 and CDR2 (germline): MDHEN, SYDVKM. The V end lost 4 bases, the J end lost 6 bases, and 11 bases lay between the germline ends. In DNA, the CDR3 is TGTGCCAGCAGTTCTACCCTCGGGGATACGCAGTATTTT. Encoded protein: CASSSTLGDTQYF.

The chain couples TRBV30 to TRBJ2-2; D could derive from TRBD1 or TRBD2 (5 bases each). There are 14 residues in the CDR3. The V and J ends lost 2 bases and 3 bases respectively, with 10 bases between them. Looked up from germline, CDR1 is GTSNPN and CDR2 is SVGIG (reference sequence). In DNA, the CDR3 is TGTGCCTGGAGTCCGGGACCGGACACCGGGGAGCTGTTTTTT. This translates into CAWSPGPDTGELFF.

This chain links TRBV5-6 with TRBJ1-5; D call uncertain. Trimming pared 0 bases from V and 3 bases from J, leaving 4 bases between. Per germline, CDR1 SGHDT and CDR2 YYEEEE. The CDR3 totals 13 residues. The CDR3 DNA reads as TGTGCCAGCAGCTTGGACACCAATCAGCCCCAGCATTTT. This encodes CASSLDTNQPQHF.

This clone appeared a single time. In DNA form, the CDR3 reads TGTGCCAGCTCACTCGGACAGCCTGGGGCCAACGTCCTGACTTTC. Protein sequence: CASSLGQPGANVLTF. This chain uses TRBV18 with TRBJ2-6, with D perhaps matching TRBD1 (6 bases). This CDR3 region has 15 residues. Germline CDR1 and CDR2: KGHSH and LQKENI. V lost 4 bases to trimming and J lost 2 bases, with 9 bases between them.